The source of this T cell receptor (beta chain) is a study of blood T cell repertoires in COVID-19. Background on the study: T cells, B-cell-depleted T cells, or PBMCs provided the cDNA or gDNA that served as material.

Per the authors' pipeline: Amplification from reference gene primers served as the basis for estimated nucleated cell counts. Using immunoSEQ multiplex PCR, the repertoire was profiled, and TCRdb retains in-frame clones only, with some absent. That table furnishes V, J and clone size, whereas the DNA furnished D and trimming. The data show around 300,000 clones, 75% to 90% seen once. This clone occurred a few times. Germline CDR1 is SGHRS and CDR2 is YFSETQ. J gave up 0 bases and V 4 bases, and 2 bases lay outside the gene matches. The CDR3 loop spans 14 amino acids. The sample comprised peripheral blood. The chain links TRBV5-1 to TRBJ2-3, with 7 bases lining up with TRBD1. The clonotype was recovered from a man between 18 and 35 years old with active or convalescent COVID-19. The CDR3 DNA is TGCGCCAGCAGCGTACAGGGGAGCACAGATACGCAGTATTTT. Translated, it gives CASSVQGSTDTQYF. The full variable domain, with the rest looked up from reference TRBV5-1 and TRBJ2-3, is KAGVTQTPRYLIKTRGQQVTLSCSPISGHRSVSWYQQTPGQGLQFLFEYFSETQRNKGNFPGRFSGRQFSNSRSEMNVSTLELGDSALYLCASSVQGSTDTQYFGPGTRLTVL.